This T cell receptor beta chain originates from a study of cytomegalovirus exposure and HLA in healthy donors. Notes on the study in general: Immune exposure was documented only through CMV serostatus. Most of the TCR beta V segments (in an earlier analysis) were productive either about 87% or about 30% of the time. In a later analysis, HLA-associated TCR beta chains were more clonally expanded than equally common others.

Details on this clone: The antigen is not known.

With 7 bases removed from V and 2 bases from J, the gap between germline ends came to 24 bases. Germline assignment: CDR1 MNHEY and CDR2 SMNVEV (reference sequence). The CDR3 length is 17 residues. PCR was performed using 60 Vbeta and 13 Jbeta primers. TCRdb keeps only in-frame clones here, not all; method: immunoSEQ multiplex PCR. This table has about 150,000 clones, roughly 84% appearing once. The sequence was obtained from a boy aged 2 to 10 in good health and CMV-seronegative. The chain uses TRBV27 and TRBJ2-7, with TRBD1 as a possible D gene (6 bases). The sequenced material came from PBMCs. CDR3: CASTTFIKGQKPYEQYF. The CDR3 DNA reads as TGTGCCAGCACGACATTCATCAAAGGACAGAAACCCTACGAGCAGTACTTC.